This entry lists 32 T cell receptor beta chains sequenced from one sample in a study of T cells after yellow fever vaccination. TCRdb fed the 5' RACE reads into MiXCR, producing one record per CDR3 protein. Here the sample spans 150,000 to 200,000 distinct CDR3 sequences, 11% being singletons. Material: CD8+ T cells sorted from PBMCs, obtained 15 days after the yellow fever booster vaccination. These receptors were collected from a young man who received the YFV17D yellow fever vaccine.

This clonotype was detected only a few times. CDR3 in amino acids: CASCPVGGFWADTQYF. The CDR3 nucleotides read TGTGCCAGCTGCCCGGTTGGGGGGTTTTGGGCAGATACGCAGTATTTT. The chain is built from TRBV7-9 and TRBJ2-3, with D possibly being TRBD2 (6 bases). The CDR3 runs 16 residues. CDR1 and CDR2 from the germline V gene are SEHNR and FQNEAQ (reference sequence). The V end lost 8 bases, the J end lost 4 bases, and 22 bases lay between the germline ends.

This clonotype was counted ten times or more. The rearrangement uses TRBV12-3 or TRBV12-4 and TRBJ2-1; tentatively, D is TRBD1 or TRBD2 (5 bases each). Trimming removed 4 bases at V and 7 bases at J, with 14 bases between. The CDR3 is 14 residues long. CDR3 amino acids: CASSSPGTENEQFF. The CDR3 DNA reads as TGTGCCAGCAGTTCCCCCGGGACGGAGAATGAGCAGTTCTTC.

This chain connects TRBV7-9 to TRBJ2-3; D is ambiguous. The germline V gene encodes CDR1 SEHNR and CDR2 FQNEAQ (reference sequence). This CDR3 is 19 amino acids long. V was cut by 5 bases and J by 0 bases, with 24 bases left in between. The CDR3 protein is CASSAISGSGQGSTDTQYF. The CDR3 DNA is TGTGCCAGCAGCGCCATTTCGGGTTCTGGGCAAGGAAGCACAGATACGCAGTATTTT.

The table lists this clonotype with many counts. The chain is built from TRBV7-6 and TRBJ2-2; D remains ambiguous. Per germline, CDR1 SGHVS and CDR2 FNYEAQ. There are 15 residues in the CDR3. V lost 5 bases, J lost 10 bases, and 20 bases lay in between. DNA of the CDR3: TGTGCCAGCAGCATAAACCCCAATGGGCCGGAGGAGCTGTTTTTT. Translation gives CASSINPNGPEELFF.

In its sample, this clonotype was seen a few times. The gene calls are TRBV20-1 and TRBJ2-2; TRBD1 agrees at 7 bases. Germline-derived CDR1 and CDR2 are DFQATT and SNEGSKA (reference sequence). The CDR3 loop spans 16 amino acids. V lost 6 bases, J lost 1 base, and 11 bases stayed unmatched. CDR3: CSAKPGDRWNTGELFF. DNA of the CDR3: TGCAGTGCCAAACCCGGGGACAGATGGAACACCGGGGAGCTGTTTTTT.

This clonotype has only a few counts. V and J are TRBV7-3 and TRBJ2-6, with D possibly called TRBD1 or TRBD2 (5 bases each). The germline CDR1 and CDR2 sequences are SGHTA and FQGTGA. Trimming shortened V by 3 bases and J by 0 bases, and 12 bases separated the two germline ends. The CDR3 sequence is 17 residues long. CDR3 nucleotides: TGTGCCAGCAGCTTGGGGACGGTTCGCTCTGGGGCCAACGTCCTGACTTTC. Its protein product is CASSLGTVRSGANVLTF. The full variable domain, in which reference TRBV7-3 and TRBJ2-6 provide the parts outside the CDR3, is GAGVSQTPSNKVTEKGKYVELRCDPISGHTALYWYRQSLGQGPEFLIYFQGTGAADDSGLPNDRFFAVRPEGSVSTLKIQRTERGDSAVYLCASSLGTVRSGANVLTFGAGSRLTVL.

This clonotype was recorded a few times. The genes are TRBV12-3 or TRBV12-4 and TRBJ2-1; weak D call: TRBD2 (6 bases). Deletions cut 8 bases from V and 8 bases from J, with 16 bases between. CDR3 length: 13 residues. CDR3 loop: CASSEPGGDEQFF. CDR3 bases: TGTGCCAGCTCGGAGCCGGGCGGGGATGAGCAGTTCTTC.

This sequence joins TRBV7-9 and TRBJ2-4; D might be TRBD2 (6 bases). The V end lost 6 bases, the J end lost 0 bases, and 15 bases lay between the germline ends. CDR3 size: 16 residues. Per the germline V gene, CDR1 is SEHNR and CDR2 is FQNEAQ (reference sequence). The CDR3 nucleotides read TGTGCCAGCAGTCCGACCCGGGACTTAGCCAAAAACATTCAGTACTTC. Encoded protein: CASSPTRDLAKNIQYF. Full variable domain (outside the CDR3, taken from reference TRBV7-9 and TRBJ2-4): DTGVSQNPRHKITKRGQNVTFRCDPISEHNRLYWYRQTLGQGPEFLTYFQNEAQLEKSRLLSDRFSAERPKGSFSTLEIQRTEQGDSAMYLCASSPTRDLAKNIQYFGAGTRLSVL.

The chain has TRBV11-2 and TRBJ2-5; possible D gene TRBD2, 6 bases. Germline V gene sequence: CDR1 SGHAT, CDR2 FQNNGV. The CDR3 extends over 16 amino acids. Trimming shortened V by 0 bases and J by 5 bases, and 16 bases separated the two germline ends. The CDR3 sequence is CASSLDVGGVLETQYF. For the CDR3, the DNA is TGTGCCAGCAGCTTAGACGTCGGGGGAGTTCTGGAGACCCAGTACTTC.

V and J are TRBV19 and TRBJ2-7, with a weak D call TRBD1 (6 bases). CDR1 is LNHDA and CDR2 is SQIVND in the germline V gene (reference sequence). The germline V and J ends were trimmed by 3 bases and 6 bases, with 12 bases remaining between them. The CDR3 extends over 13 amino acids. DNA of the CDR3: TGTGCCAGTAGTATCCCGGGACATCTCGAGCAGTACTTC. It encodes CASSIPGHLEQYF.

This clonotype was recorded at least ten times. This chain joins TRBV11-2 and TRBJ2-3; 8 bases fit TRBD1. This CDR3 contains 15 residues. The germline CDR1 and CDR2 sequences are SGHAT and FQNNGV. J gave up 2 bases and V 5 bases, and 6 bases lay outside the gene matches. CDR3 DNA sequence: TGTGCCAGCAGCCCTGGACAGGGACTCACAGATACGCAGTATTTT. It encodes CASSPGQGLTDTQYF.

This clonotype was seen only a few times. J is TRBJ2-3 and V is TRBV7-8; either TRBD1 or TRBD2 may fit D (5 bases each). Trimming left V 3 bases short and J 1 base short, with 14 bases between. CDR1 and CDR2 from the germline V gene are SGHVS and FQNEAQ. The CDR3 is 16 residues long. CDR3 bases: TGTGCCAGCAGCTTGGTAGTGGGGGTTGGCACAGATACGCAGTATTTT. It codes for CASSLVVGVGTDTQYF.

V is TRBV27 and J is TRBJ2-7, with D unclear. The CDR3 runs 12 residues. The germline V gene encodes CDR1 MNHEY and CDR2 SMNVEV (reference sequence). V was trimmed by 8 bases and J by 4 bases, leaving 12 bases between them. In DNA form, the CDR3 reads TGTGCCAGCGGAAGGTCTCCGTACGAGCAGTACTTC. Its translation is CASGRSPYEQYF.

This clonotype was found a few times. The chain carries TRBV6-5 and TRBJ2-2; D may match TRBD1 or TRBD2 (5 bases each). CDR3 length equals 16 residues. CDR1 MNHEY and CDR2 SVGAGI come from the germline V gene. Trimming pared 0 bases from V and 1 base from J, leaving 9 bases between. CDR3 bases: TGTGCCAGCAGTTACTCGGGGGATGGGAACACCGGGGAGCTGTTTTTT. Its translation: CASSYSGDGNTGELFF.

The V and J genes are TRBV27 and TRBJ2-1, with TRBD1 identical over 7 bases. The length of the CDR3 is 14 residues. With V trimmed by 10 bases and J by 4 bases, 10 bases remained unmatched. CDR1 is MNHEY, CDR2 SMNVEV, per germline (reference sequence). The DNA of the CDR3 is TGTGCCACCCAGGCCATGACAGGGTACAATGAGCAGTTCTTC. It yields the protein CATQAMTGYNEQFF.

This chain's CDR3 is CASSQGSDYGYTF. The CDR3 nucleotides are TGCGCCAGCAGTCAGGGCTCCGACTATGGCTACACCTTC. This sequence joins TRBV23-1 and TRBJ1-2; no reliable D call. TRBV23-1 falls under the ORF class, with uncertain function. The CDR3 covers 13 residues. Trimming cost V 3 bases and J 3 bases, with 8 bases left between them.

The chain is built from TRBV4-3 and TRBJ2-1; 8 bases are a match to TRBD1. Trimming at V came to 3 bases and at J to 5 bases, leaving 3 bases not matched to a gene. The V gene's germline CDR1 is LGHNA and CDR2 YSLEER. This CDR3 contains 14 residues. The DNA of the CDR3 is TGCGCCAGCAGCCATTACAGGGGGGACAATGAGCAGTTCTTC. The encoded protein is CASSHYRGDNEQFF.

Only a few counts were recorded for this clonotype. The chain uses TRBV4-1 and TRBJ1-1; D is unresolved. The CDR3 runs to 16 residues. CDR1 MGHRA and CDR2 YSYEKL come from the germline V gene. Trimming left V 1 base short and J 2 bases short, with 14 bases between. As DNA, the CDR3 is TGCGCCAGCAGCCAAGCTCTTCGACCCACCAACACTGAAGCTTTCTTT. Translating gives CASSQALRPTNTEAFF.

The CDR3 sequence is CSASRSRGPPYEQYV. CDR3 DNA sequence: TGCAGTGCTAGCCGATCAAGGGGGCCCCCCTACGAGCAGTACGTC. The chain employs TRBV20-1 and TRBJ2-7; 7 nucleotides align to TRBD1. The CDR3 sequence is 15 residues long. CDR1 and CDR2 from the germline V gene are DFQATT and SNEGSKA (reference sequence). V lost 3 bases, J lost 2 bases, and 10 bases stayed unmatched.

The V gene is TRBV4-2, the J gene TRBJ1-3; 12 nucleotides agree with TRBD1. V lost 0 bases to trimming and J lost 9 bases; unmatched junction nucleotides: 6. The CDR3 sequence is 16 residues long. Germline assignment: CDR1 LGHNA and CDR2 YNFKEQ. The CDR3 protein is CASSQDGWGQGATIYF. The CDR3, as DNA: TGTGCCAGCAGCCAAGATGGATGGGGACAGGGGGCCACCATATATTTT.

This clonotype was detected only a few times. The chain joins TRBV10-3 to TRBJ2-5; D tentatively reads TRBD1 or TRBD2 (5 bases each). Per the germline V gene, CDR1 is ENHRY and CDR2 is SYGVKD. This CDR3 region has 13 residues. V lost 6 bases to trimming and J lost 7 bases, with 15 bases between them. The CDR3 protein is CAIRTGQRGTQYF. DNA for the CDR3: TGTGCCATCAGGACGGGGCAACGGGGGACCCAGTACTTC.

This clonotype turned up a few times. This chain joins TRBV5-6 and TRBJ2-1; D may be TRBD1 (6 bases). Between the trimmed V and J ends, which lost 4 bases and 8 bases, there was a span of 13 bases. The CDR3 loop spans 13 amino acids. CDR1 SGHDT and CDR2 YYEEEE come from the germline V gene. Here the CDR3 reads CASSLGQSHEQFF. The CDR3 DNA reads TGTGCCAGCAGCCTAGGACAGTCCCATGAGCAGTTCTTC.

The rearrangement uses TRBV10-3 and TRBJ1-5; no clear D gene. The CDR3 length is 17 residues. Germline CDR1 is ENHRY and CDR2 is SYGVKD. Trimming removed 2 bases at V and 8 bases at J, with 22 bases between. The chain's CDR3 is CAISEGLTRTSEKPQHF. Here the CDR3 DNA reads TGTGCCATCAGTGAGGGGCTGACACGGACTTCTGAGAAGCCCCAGCATTTT.

The rearrangement links TRBV27 to TRBJ1-5; a weak D match, TRBD1 (6 bases). The CDR3 spans 15 residues. Germline CDR1 is MNHEY and CDR2 is SMNVEV (reference sequence). The V and J ends lost 6 bases and 5 bases respectively, with 17 bases between them. CDR3 nucleotides: TGTGCCAGCAGCCGAGGATGGGGGGCGGATCAGCCCCAGCATTTT. It is translated as CASSRGWGADQPQHF.

This clonotype was observed at least ten times. This sequence joins TRBV24-1 and TRBJ2-1, with D unclear. Deletions cut 0 bases from V and 0 bases from J, with 11 bases between. Germline CDR1 KGHDR, CDR2 SFDVKD. The CDR3 covers 17 residues. The CDR3 DNA reads TGTGCCACCAGTGATTTGCAGACCGCAAGCTCCTACAATGAGCAGTTCTTC. It yields the protein CATSDLQTASSYNEQFF.

The genes are TRBV27 and TRBJ1-1; D may be TRBD1 (5 bases). CDR3 length: 13 amino acids. V shed 2 bases and J shed 4 bases, with 8 bases lying between them. Germline V gives CDR1 MNHEY, CDR2 SMNVEV (reference sequence). The CDR3 DNA is TGTGCCAGCAGTTTAAATGGGGGCACTGAAGCTTTCTTT. Translated: CASSLNGGTEAFF.

This clonotype was observed a few times. The CDR3 protein is CSANDRGSYEQYV. The DNA for the CDR3 is TGCAGTGCCAATGACAGGGGATCCTACGAGCAGTACGTC. V gene TRBV20-1 combines with J gene TRBJ2-7; 8 bases map to TRBD1. Losses at the gene ends were 6 bases for V and 1 base for J; bases not matched to a gene: 5. CDR1 and CDR2 from the germline V gene are DFQATT and SNEGSKA (reference sequence). The CDR3 sequence is 13 residues long.

The chain joins TRBV5-4 to TRBJ1-1; TRBD1 might be the D (6 bases). CDR3 size: 15 residues. Germline assignment: CDR1 SGHNT and CDR2 YYREEE (reference sequence). V was trimmed by 0 bases and J by 4 bases, leaving 13 bases between them. CDR3 sequence (DNA): TGTGCCAGCAGCTTGGGGGGGCGCTGGGTCACTGAAGCTTTCTTT. This sequence encodes CASSLGGRWVTEAFF.

This clonotype was picked up many times. The chain recombines TRBV9 with TRBJ2-4; 10 bases fit TRBD2. V lost 4 bases, J lost 5 bases, and 3 bases stayed unmatched. The CDR3 length is 14 residues. From germline, CDR1 is SGDLS and CDR2 YYNGEE. The CDR3 loop is CASSKRGGQNIQYF. In DNA form, the CDR3 reads TGTGCCAGCAGCAAGCGGGGGGGCCAAAACATTCAGTACTTC.

This clonotype was picked up a small number of times. This chain links TRBV13 with TRBJ2-7, with D perhaps TRBD1 or TRBD2 (6 bases each). CDR1 is PRHDT and CDR2 is FYEKMQ in the germline V gene (reference sequence). V lost 5 bases to trimming and J lost 4 bases, with 15 bases between them. The CDR3 is made up of 14 amino acids. CDR3 sequence: CASSLSGQFYEQYV. The CDR3 region has the DNA TGTGCCAGCAGCCTTAGCGGACAGTTTTACGAGCAGTACGTC.

This clonotype occurred many times. As DNA, the CDR3 is TGCGCCAGCAGCAAGAGGGACAGTCCCTACAATGAGCAGTTCTTC. Translation: CASSKRDSPYNEQFF. The chain carries TRBV4-1 and TRBJ2-1, with 7 bases aligning to TRBD1. This CDR3 has 15 amino acids. V lost 5 bases, J lost 2 bases, and 6 bases stayed unmatched. Germline V CDR1 and CDR2: MGHRA, YSYEKL.

This clonotype was seen a handful of times. This rearrangement joins TRBV7-9 to TRBJ1-2; no firm D call. Germline V gene data show CDR1 as SEHNR and CDR2 as FQNEAQ (reference sequence). The CDR3 covers 13 residues. V lost 1 base and J 2 bases, leaving 5 bases between the germline ends. CDR3 DNA sequence: TGTGCCAGCAGCTTAGTGGGGAACTATGGCTACACCTTC. Protein product: CASSLVGNYGYTF.